The 10 T cell receptor beta chains listed next were all sequenced from one sample in a study of T cell repertoires in cytomegalovirus infection. TCRdb itself ran the reads through MiXCR, one entry per CDR3 protein. The table shows about 320,000 distinct CDR3 sequences, with 8% to 9.5% occurring only once. Material: PBMCs. These receptors were collected from a human donor in good health (CMV status not recorded). Some clones in this sample may be carry-over from other donors' samples.

This chain links TRBV5-6 with TRBJ1-5; D call uncertain. CDR1 is SGHDT and CDR2 is YYEEEE in the germline V gene. The CDR3 runs 17 residues. Trimming took 4 bases from V and 4 from J, leaving 21 bases between them. CDR3 sequence: CASSRKVGIELNQPQHF. The CDR3 nucleotides read TGTGCCAGCAGCCGGAAGGTCGGGATAGAGCTAAATCAGCCCCAGCATTTT.

This clonotype appeared a few times. The chain uses TRBV20-1 and TRBJ1-5; 7 positions match TRBD1. The trim removed 1 base at V and 5 bases at J, leaving 5 bases unmatched. The germline CDR1 and CDR2 sequences are DFQATT and SNEGSKA (reference sequence). This CDR3 is 14 amino acids long. CDR3 sequence (DNA): TGCAGTGCTAGAGGCTCAGGGGGTTATCAGCCCCAGCATTTT. Translation gives CSARGSGGYQPQHF.

This clonotype was observed a handful of times. The chain links TRBV27 to TRBJ2-3; 8 bases line up with TRBD2. The CDR3 sequence is 16 residues long. V gave up 5 bases and J gave up 0 bases; unmatched junction bases: 7. Per germline, CDR1 MNHEY and CDR2 SMNVEV (reference sequence). Here the CDR3 DNA reads TGTGCCAGCAGTCCAGAACTAGCGGCTAGCACAGATACGCAGTATTTT. Translated, it gives CASSPELAASTDTQYF.

This clonotype has ten or more counts. V gene TRBV7-9 combines with J gene TRBJ2-7, with unresolved D. The CDR3 spans 13 residues. V lost 5 bases and J lost 0, with 8 bases in between. Looked up from germline, CDR1 is SEHNR and CDR2 is FQNEAQ (reference sequence). The CDR3 DNA is TGTGCCAGCAGCCGAGGAAGCTCCTACGAGCAGTACTTC. Protein product: CASSRGSSYEQYF.

This clonotype has just a few counts. J is TRBJ2-5 and V is TRBV20-1; no reliable D call. This CDR3 has 13 amino acids. Trimming left V 2 bases short and J 5 bases short, with 12 bases between. Germline-derived CDR1 and CDR2 are DFQATT and SNEGSKA (reference sequence). The CDR3 nucleotides are TGCAGTGCTAGACTAGTAAACTCGGAGACCCAGTACTTC. This translates into CSARLVNSETQYF.

This clonotype was observed many times. This chain uses TRBV27 with TRBJ2-7, with D possibly TRBD1 on 5 matching bases. The V gene lost 3 bases and the J gene lost 2 bases, with 20 bases spanning the gap. This CDR3 has 17 residues. Germline CDR1 MNHEY, CDR2 SMNVEV (reference sequence). In nucleotides, the CDR3 is TGTGCCAGCAGTTTGTCCCTATTGGGGCGGAAACCCTACGAGCAGTACTTC. Protein sequence: CASSLSLLGRKPYEQYF.

This chain uses TRBV7-2 with TRBJ2-3; D gene ambiguous. V was trimmed by 1 base and J by 4 bases, leaving 12 bases between them. Looked up from germline, CDR1 is SGHTA and CDR2 is FQGNSA. CDR3 length: 15 amino acids. The CDR3 bases are TGTGCCAGCAGCTTAGATTCAACCCCCCCAGATACGCAGTATTTT. Translated, it gives CASSLDSTPPDTQYF.

This clonotype was seen at least ten times. The chain employs TRBV9 and TRBJ2-7; the D gene is possibly TRBD1 (6 bases). Per the germline V gene, CDR1 is SGDLS and CDR2 is YYNGEE. Trimming removed 4 bases from V and 4 bases from J, with 12 bases in between. This CDR3 has 13 amino acids. The CDR3 region has the DNA TGTGCCAGCAGCCCGACCACAGGGTACGAGCAGTACTTC. Protein sequence: CASSPTTGYEQYF.

This clonotype occurred many times. The gene calls are TRBV28 and TRBJ2-2; D might be TRBD1 (5 bases). Germline CDR1 and CDR2: MDHEN and SYDVKM. V gave up 10 bases and J gave up 2 bases, with 17 bases separating them. This CDR3 has 15 residues. The CDR3 nucleotides read TGTGCCACCCTAAGGACACATGGTAACACCGGGGAGCTGTTTTTT. Translating it yields CATLRTHGNTGELFF. Full variable domain (rest looked up from reference TRBV28 and TRBJ2-2): DVKVTQSSRYLVKRTGEKVFLECVQDMDHENMFWYRQDPGLGLRLIYFSYDVKMKEKGDIPEGYSVSREKKERFSLILESASTNQTSMYLCATLRTHGNTGELFFGEGSRLTVL.

The chain recombines TRBV6-8 with TRBJ2-1; 7 nucleotides align to TRBD2. Germline V gene sequence: CDR1 MNHGY, CDR2 SAAAGT. V dropped 8 bases and J dropped 4; count of bases not matched to a gene: 8. This CDR3 is built from 14 residues. The CDR3 is CASGSSGRYNEQFF. CDR3 nucleotides: TGTGCCAGCGGCTCTAGCGGACGTTACAATGAGCAGTTCTTC.